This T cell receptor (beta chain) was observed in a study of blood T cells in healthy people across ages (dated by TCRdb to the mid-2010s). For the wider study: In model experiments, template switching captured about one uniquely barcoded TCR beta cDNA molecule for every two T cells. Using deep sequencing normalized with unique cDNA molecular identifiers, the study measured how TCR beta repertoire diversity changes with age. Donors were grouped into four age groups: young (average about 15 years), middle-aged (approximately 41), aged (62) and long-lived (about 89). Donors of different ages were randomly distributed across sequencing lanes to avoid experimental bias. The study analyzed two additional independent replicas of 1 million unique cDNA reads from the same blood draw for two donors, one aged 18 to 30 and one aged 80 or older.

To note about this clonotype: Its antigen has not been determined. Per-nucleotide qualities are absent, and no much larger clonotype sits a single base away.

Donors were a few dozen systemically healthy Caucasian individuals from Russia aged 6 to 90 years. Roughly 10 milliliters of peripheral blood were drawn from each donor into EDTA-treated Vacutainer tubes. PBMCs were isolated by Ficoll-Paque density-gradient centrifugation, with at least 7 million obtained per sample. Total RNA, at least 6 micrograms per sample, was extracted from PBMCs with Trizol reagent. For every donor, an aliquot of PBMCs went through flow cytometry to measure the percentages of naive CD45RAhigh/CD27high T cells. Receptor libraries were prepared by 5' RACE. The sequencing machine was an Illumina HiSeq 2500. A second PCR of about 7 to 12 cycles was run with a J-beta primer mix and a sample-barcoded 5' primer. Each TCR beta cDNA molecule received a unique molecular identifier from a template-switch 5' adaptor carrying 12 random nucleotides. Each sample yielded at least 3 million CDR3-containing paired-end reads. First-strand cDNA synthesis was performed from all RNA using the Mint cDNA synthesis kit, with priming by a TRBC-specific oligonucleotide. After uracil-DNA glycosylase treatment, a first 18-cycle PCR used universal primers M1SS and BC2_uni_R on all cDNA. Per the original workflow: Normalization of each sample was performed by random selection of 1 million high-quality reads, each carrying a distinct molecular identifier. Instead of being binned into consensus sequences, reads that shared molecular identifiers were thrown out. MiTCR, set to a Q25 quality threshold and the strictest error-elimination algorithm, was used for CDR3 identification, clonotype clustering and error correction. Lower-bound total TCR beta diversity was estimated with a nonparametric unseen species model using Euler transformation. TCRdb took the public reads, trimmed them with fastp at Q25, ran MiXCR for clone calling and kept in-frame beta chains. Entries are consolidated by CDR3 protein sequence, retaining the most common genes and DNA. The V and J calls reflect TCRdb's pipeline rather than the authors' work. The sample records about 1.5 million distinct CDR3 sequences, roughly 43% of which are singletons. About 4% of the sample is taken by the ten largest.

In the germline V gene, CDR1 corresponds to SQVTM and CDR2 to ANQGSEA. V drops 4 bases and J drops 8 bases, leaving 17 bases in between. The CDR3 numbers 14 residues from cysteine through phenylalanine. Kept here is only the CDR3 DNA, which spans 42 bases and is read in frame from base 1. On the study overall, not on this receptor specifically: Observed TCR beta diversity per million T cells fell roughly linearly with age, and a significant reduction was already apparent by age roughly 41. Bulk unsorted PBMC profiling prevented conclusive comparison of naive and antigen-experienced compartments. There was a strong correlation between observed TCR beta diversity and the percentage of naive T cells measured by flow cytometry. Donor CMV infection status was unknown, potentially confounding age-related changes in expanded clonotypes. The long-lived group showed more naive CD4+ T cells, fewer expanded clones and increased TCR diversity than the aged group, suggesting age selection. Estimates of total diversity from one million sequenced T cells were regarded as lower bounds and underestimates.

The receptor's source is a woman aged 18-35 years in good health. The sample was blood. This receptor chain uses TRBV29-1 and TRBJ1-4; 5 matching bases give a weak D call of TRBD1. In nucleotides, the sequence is TGCAGCGTTGTCCGACACAGGTTCGGGGAAAAACTGTTTTTT. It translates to CSVVRHRFGEKLFF.